These 21 T cell receptor beta chains share one sample of origin, sequenced in a study of blood T cell repertoires in COVID-19. Profiled with immunoSEQ multiplex PCR; TCRdb holds only in-frame clones, not every one. In the table there are around 79,000 clones, about 88% of which are singletons. Sequencing input: peripheral blood. All receptors derive from a human donor in a cohort sampled during active COVID-19.

The V and J genes are TRBV27 and TRBJ1-2, with TRBD1 identical over 9 bases. V lost 4 bases and J lost 2; bases outside the gene matches: 2. Looked up from germline, CDR1 is MNHEY and CDR2 is SMNVEV (reference sequence). This CDR3 has 14 amino acids. CDR3 sequence: CASSSGTGNYGYTF. The CDR3, as DNA: TGTGCCAGCAGTTCCGGGACAGGGAACTATGGCTACACCTTC.

This sequence joins TRBV19 and TRBJ1-2; TRBD1 is a possible D gene (6 bases). This CDR3 is built from 17 residues. Germline V gene sequence: CDR1 LNHDA, CDR2 SQIVND (reference sequence). The ends were cut back, 9 bases at V and 0 bases at J, with 23 bases in the middle. This CDR3 reads CASHGTTGVEANYGYTF. In DNA, the CDR3 is TGTGCCAGCCACGGGACGACAGGAGTGGAAGCTAACTATGGCTACACCTTC.

The chain combines TRBV7-9 with TRBJ2-3; TRBD1 matches at 9 bases. The CDR3 runs 18 residues. Germline CDR1 SEHNR, CDR2 FQNEAQ (reference sequence). V lost 5 bases and J lost 5; bases outside the gene matches: 17. The CDR3 coding sequence is TGTGCCAGCAGCCCCTACCTCTCCGGGACAGGGTTCGGAGATACGCAGTATTTT. Translating gives CASSPYLSGTGFGDTQYF.

This clone was counted only a few times. The chain is built from TRBV18 and TRBJ1-5, with a possible D match to TRBD1 (6 bases). The germline gives CDR1 KGHSH, CDR2 LQKENI. The CDR3 loop spans 16 amino acids. V was clipped by 3 bases and J by 3 bases, with 15 bases between them. The CDR3 reads CASSPGRGASNQPQHF. The CDR3 DNA sequence: TGTGCCAGCTCACCGGGCAGGGGAGCGTCCAATCAGCCCCAGCATTTT.

This chain connects TRBV9 to TRBJ1-3; 8 bases align to TRBD1. Germline CDR1 is SGDLS and CDR2 is YYNGEE. CDR3 length equals 16 residues. With V trimmed by 3 bases and J by 6 bases, 11 bases remained unmatched. CDR3 in DNA: TGTGCCAGCAGCGACCTCCCAGGGGGCTCGGAAAACACCATATATTTT. It specifies CASSDLPGGSENTIYF.

This chain connects TRBV5-1 to TRBJ1-5, with a weak D call TRBD1 (6 bases). V lost 0 bases, J lost 2 bases, and 21 bases lay in between. The V gene's germline CDR1 is SGHRS and CDR2 YFSETQ. This CDR3 is 19 amino acids long. The CDR3 bases are TGCGCCAGCAGCTTGGACCCCCTCCGGACAGTTGGGGGCAATCAGCCCCAGCATTTT. Translation gives CASSLDPLRTVGGNQPQHF.

This clone was detected once. The V gene is TRBV10-3, the J gene TRBJ2-4; D unclear. V lost 6 bases and J lost 8, with 17 bases in between. CDR1 and CDR2 from the germline V gene are ENHRY and SYGVKD. The CDR3 is 14 amino acids. The DNA of the CDR3 is TGTGCCATCAGCGTTGACGCTAGAGATGACATTCAGTACTTC. Its translation is CAISVDARDDIQYF.

The CDR3: CASSIKTGGSETQYF. As DNA, the CDR3 is TGTGCCAGTAGTATAAAGACAGGGGGGTCGGAGACCCAGTACTTC. The J gene is TRBJ2-5, the V gene TRBV19, with TRBD1 matching over 9 bases. The CDR3 length is 15 residues. V lost 2 bases to trimming and J lost 5 bases; unmatched junction nucleotides: 6. Germline V CDR1 and CDR2: LNHDA, SQIVND (reference sequence).

This CDR3 is CASSLSLESSYNEQFF. The CDR3, as DNA: TGTGCCAGCAGCCTAAGTCTGGAGAGCTCCTACAATGAGCAGTTCTTC. This chain uses TRBV6-6 with TRBJ2-1; unclear D gene. Trimming took off 6 bases at V and 0 bases at J, with 15 bases between the two ends. The CDR3 covers 16 residues. In germline, CDR1 is MNHNY, CDR2 SVGAGI (reference sequence).

This clone was seen only once. The chain is built from TRBV2 and TRBJ1-5; TRBD1 is a possible D gene (5 bases). The CDR3 spans 13 residues. The germline V and J ends were trimmed by 6 bases and 4 bases, with 10 bases remaining between them. Germline CDR1 and CDR2: SNHLY and FYNNEI. The CDR3 protein is CASRQDTNQPQHF. The CDR3 DNA sequence: TGTGCCAGCAGGCAGGACACGAATCAGCCCCAGCATTTT.

The chain uses TRBV27 and TRBJ2-7, with TRBD1 as a possible D gene (5 bases). The CDR3 consists of 15 residues. V gave up 0 bases and J gave up 2 bases, with 11 bases separating them. Germline V gene sequence: CDR1 MNHEY, CDR2 SMNVEV (reference sequence). CDR3 coding DNA: TGTGCCAGCAGTTTATCTGTGTCGACAGCCTACGAGCAGTACTTC. Amino acids: CASSLSVSTAYEQYF.

Concerning this clone itself: Distinct nucleotide sequences in the sample also encode this CDR3. V and J are TRBV9 and TRBJ1-1, with 7 nucleotides matching TRBD1. This CDR3 region has 15 residues. In germline, CDR1 is SGDLS, CDR2 YYNGEE. V was clipped by 0 bases and J by 2 bases; unmatched bases: 4. The CDR3 is CASSVGDRLNTEAFF. CDR3 nucleotide sequence: TGTGCCAGCAGCGTAGGGGACAGATTAAACACTGAAGCTTTCTTT.

The chain combines TRBV7-2 with TRBJ1-5; no firm D call. The CDR3 extends over 14 amino acids. The germline V gene has CDR1 SGHTA and CDR2 FQGNSA. V dropped 4 bases and J dropped 0 bases, with 7 bases sitting between them. CDR3 region: CASSSVVSNQPQHF. The CDR3 region has the DNA TGTGCCAGCAGCTCTGTTGTTAGCAATCAGCCCCAGCATTTT.

The chain uses TRBV3-1 (or the pseudogene TRBV3-2) and TRBJ1-1, with 8 nucleotides matching TRBD1. Germline V gene data show CDR1 as LGHDT and CDR2 as YNNKEL (reference sequence). V lost 1 base and J lost 1; bases outside the gene matches: 5. The CDR3 contains 16 residues. The CDR3 nucleotides read TGTGCCAGCAGCCAAGGTTTCGGGACAGGGAACACTGAAGCTTTCTTT. This encodes CASSQGFGTGNTEAFF.

The J gene is TRBJ1-3, the V gene TRBV11-3; D gene ambiguous. The V and J ends lost 1 base and 0 bases respectively, with 10 bases between them. The CDR3 loop spans 16 amino acids. Germline assignment: CDR1 SGHNT and CDR2 YENEEA. Here the CDR3 reads CASSLGYRLSGNTIYF. The CDR3 coding sequence is TGTGCCAGCAGCTTAGGGTACCGACTCTCTGGAAACACCATATATTTT. Full variable domain (remainder filled in from reference TRBV11-3 and TRBJ1-3): EAGVVQSPRYKIIEKKQPVAFWCNPISGHNTLYWYLQNLGQGPELLIRYENEEAVDDSQLPKDRFSAERLKGVDSTLKIQPAELGDSAVYLCASSLGYRLSGNTIYFGEGSWLTVV.

The chain joins TRBV6-2 or TRBV6-3 to TRBJ2-3, with 10 positions matching TRBD2. The CDR3 consists of 17 residues. Germline V gene sequence: CDR1 MNHEY, CDR2 SVGEGT. V shed 2 bases, J shed 8 bases, and the junction held 13 bases outside the gene matches. CDR3 nucleotides: TGTGCCAGCAGTTACGCCCAGGGAGCGGGGGGGCTTAGTACGCAGTATTTT. Translating gives CASSYAQGAGGLSTQYF.

J is TRBJ2-5 and V is TRBV5-1; TRBD2 agrees at 7 bases. V dropped 3 bases and J dropped 2; count of bases not matched to a gene: 7. The length of the CDR3 is 15 residues. CDR1 and CDR2 (germline): SGHRS, YFSETQ. The CDR3, as DNA: TGCGCCAGCAGCTCGACGGGGGGTTGGCAAGAGACCCAGTACTTC. It is translated as CASSSTGGWQETQYF.

The gene calls are TRBV3-1 (or the pseudogene TRBV3-2) and TRBJ1-3; no reliable D call. V shed 5 bases and J shed 4 bases, with 9 bases lying between them. CDR3 length equals 13 residues. CDR1 and CDR2 (germline): LGHDT, YNNKEL (reference sequence). This chain's CDR3 is CASSKQQGNTIYF. In DNA form, the CDR3 reads TGTGCCAGCAGCAAACAACAGGGAAACACCATATATTTT.

CDR3 amino acids: CASRDRDSRNEKLFF. The CDR3 DNA reads TGTGCCAGTAGGGACCGGGACAGCCGAAATGAAAAACTGTTTTTT. The genes are TRBV19 and TRBJ1-4; 7 positions match TRBD1. CDR3 length: 15 amino acids. Germline CDR1 is LNHDA and CDR2 is SQIVND (reference sequence). Losses at the gene ends were 6 bases for V and 5 bases for J; bases not matched to a gene: 9.

The chain links TRBV19 to TRBJ2-2, with 11 bases lining up with TRBD1. Germline loops: CDR1 LNHDA, CDR2 SQIVND (reference sequence). The length of the CDR3 is 15 residues. V lost 9 bases, J lost 4 bases, and 7 bases stayed unmatched. For the CDR3, the DNA is TGTGCCAGCGCCACCGGGACAGGGGGCACCGGGGAGCTGTTTTTT. Protein sequence: CASATGTGGTGELFF.

The V call is TRBV30, the J call TRBJ1-6; no clear D. CDR1 and CDR2 from the germline V gene are GTSNPN and SVGIG (reference sequence). V lost 1 base and J 4 bases, leaving 8 bases between the germline ends. There are 14 residues in the CDR3. The CDR3 region has the DNA TGTGCCTGGAGTGGATTGCGGTATAATTCACCCCTCCACTTT. Amino acids: CAWSGLRYNSPLHF.